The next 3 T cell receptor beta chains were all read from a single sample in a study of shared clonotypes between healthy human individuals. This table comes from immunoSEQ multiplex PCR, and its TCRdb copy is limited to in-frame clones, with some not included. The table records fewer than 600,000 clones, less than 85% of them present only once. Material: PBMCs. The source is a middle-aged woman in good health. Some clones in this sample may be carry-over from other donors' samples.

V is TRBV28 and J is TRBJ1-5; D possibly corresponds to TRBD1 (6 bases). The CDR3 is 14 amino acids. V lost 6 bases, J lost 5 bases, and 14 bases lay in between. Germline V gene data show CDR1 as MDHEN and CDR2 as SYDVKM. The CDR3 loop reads CASRLDRSDQPQHF. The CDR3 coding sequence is TGTGCCAGCAGGCTTGACAGGTCGGATCAGCCCCAGCATTTT.

CDR3 amino acids: CASSLPPTGGGYTF. The CDR3 DNA reads as TGCGCCAGCAGCCTCCCCCCGACAGGGGGCGGCTACACCTTC. V gene TRBV4-1 combines with J gene TRBJ1-2; 10 bases fit TRBD1. The CDR3 is 14 amino acids. Germline V gene data show CDR1 as MGHRA and CDR2 as YSYEKL. V lost 4 bases to trimming and J lost 8 bases; unmatched junction nucleotides: 7.

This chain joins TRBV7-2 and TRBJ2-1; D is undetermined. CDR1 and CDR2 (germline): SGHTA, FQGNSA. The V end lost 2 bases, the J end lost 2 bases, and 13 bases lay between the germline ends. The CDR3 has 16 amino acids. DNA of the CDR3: TGTGCCAGCAGCTTATATTACGGCGGAACCTACAATGAGCAGTTCTTC. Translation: CASSLYYGGTYNEQFF.